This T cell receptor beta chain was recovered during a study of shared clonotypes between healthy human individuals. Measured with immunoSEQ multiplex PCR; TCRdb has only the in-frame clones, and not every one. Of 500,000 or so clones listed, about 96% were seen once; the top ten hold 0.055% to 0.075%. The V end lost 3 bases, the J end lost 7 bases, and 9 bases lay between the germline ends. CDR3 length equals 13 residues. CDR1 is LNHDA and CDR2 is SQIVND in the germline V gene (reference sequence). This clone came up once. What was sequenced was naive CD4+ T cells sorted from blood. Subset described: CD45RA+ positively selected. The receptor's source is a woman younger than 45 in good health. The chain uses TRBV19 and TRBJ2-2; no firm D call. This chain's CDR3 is CASSILRNGELFF. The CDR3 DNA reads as TGTGCCAGTAGTATTCTCCGGAACGGGGAGCTGTTTTTT.